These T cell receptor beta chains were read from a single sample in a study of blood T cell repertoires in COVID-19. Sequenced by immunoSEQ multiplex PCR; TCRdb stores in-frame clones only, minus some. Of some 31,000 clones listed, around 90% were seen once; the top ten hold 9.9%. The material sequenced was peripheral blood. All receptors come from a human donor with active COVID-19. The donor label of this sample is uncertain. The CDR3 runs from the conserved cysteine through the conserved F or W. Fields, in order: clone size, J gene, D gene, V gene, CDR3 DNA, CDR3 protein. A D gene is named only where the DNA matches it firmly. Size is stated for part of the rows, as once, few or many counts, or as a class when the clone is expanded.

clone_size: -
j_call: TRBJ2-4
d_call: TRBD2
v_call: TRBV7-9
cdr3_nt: TGTGCCAGCAGCGTGGTAGCGGGGGGTCAGTACTTC
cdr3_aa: CASSVVAGGQYF

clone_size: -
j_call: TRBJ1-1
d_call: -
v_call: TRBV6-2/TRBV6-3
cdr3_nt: TGTGCCAGCAGTTACGTCCAGGGGTCCGGAAACACTGAAGCTTTCTTT
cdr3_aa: CASSYVQGSGNTEAFF

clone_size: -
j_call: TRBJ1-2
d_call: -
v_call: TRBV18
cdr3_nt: TGTGCCAGCTCACCACCGCTGCAGGACTATGGCTACACCTTC
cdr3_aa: CASSPPLQDYGYTF

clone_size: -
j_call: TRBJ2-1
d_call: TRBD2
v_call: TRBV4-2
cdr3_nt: TGTGCCAGCAGCCAAGAGGGAGCGGGGGCCAGCTCCTACAATGAGCAGTTCTTC
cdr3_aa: CASSQEGAGASSYNEQFF

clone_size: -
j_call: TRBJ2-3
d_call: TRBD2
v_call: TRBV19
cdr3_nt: TGTGCCAGTAGCCGAGGGACTAGCGGCTTACCATTCACAGATACGCAGTATTTT
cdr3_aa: CASSRGTSGLPFTDTQYF

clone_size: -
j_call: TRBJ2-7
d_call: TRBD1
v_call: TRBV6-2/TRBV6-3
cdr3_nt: TGTGCCAGCAGTTACTCCCGGGACAGGGGACACTACGAGCAGTACTTC
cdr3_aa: CASSYSRDRGHYEQYF

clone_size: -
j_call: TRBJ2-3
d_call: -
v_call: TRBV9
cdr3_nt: TGTGCCAGCAGCGTAGGGGTCAGCGGAGAATCTTTTACAGATACGCAGTATTTT
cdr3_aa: CASSVGVSGESFTDTQYF

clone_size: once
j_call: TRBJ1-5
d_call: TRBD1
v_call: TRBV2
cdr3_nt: TGTGCCAGCACCGAGACAGGGGGTTCAAATCAGCCCCAGCATTTT
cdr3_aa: CASTETGGSNQPQHF

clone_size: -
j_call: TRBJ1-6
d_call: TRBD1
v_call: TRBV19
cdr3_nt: TGTGCCAGTAATTTGAGACAGGGAAGTTCACCCCTCCACTTT
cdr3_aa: CASNLRQGSSPLHF

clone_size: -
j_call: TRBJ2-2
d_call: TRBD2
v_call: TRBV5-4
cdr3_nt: TGTGCCAGCAGCCCTACTAGCGGGGTACCCCACGGGGAGCTGTTTTTT
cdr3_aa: CASSPTSGVPHGELFF